This TCR beta chain comes out of a study of cytomegalovirus exposure and HLA in healthy donors. Study-wide background: There were 100 million to 120 million unique TCR beta sequences, drawn from 180 million or so T cells, in an earlier analysis. Whole-study findings and limits: The study found most TCR sequences rare, yet found some public TCRs in many donors.

Primers included in the PCR were 60 Vbeta and 13 Jbeta primers. Assay used: immunoSEQ multiplex PCR; TCRdb lists only in-frame clones, some missing. The sample lists 65,000 to 80,000 clones, around four fifths occurring once. Comments on this clone: Its antigen remains unknown.

The sequenced material came from PBMCs. This TCR came from a woman aged 40 to 55 in good health and CMV-seropositive.

CDR3 residues: CASSRLAGVYEQYF. The CDR3 DNA follows: TGTGCCAGCAGCCGACTAGCGGGGGTCTACGAGCAGTACTTC. The J gene is TRBJ2-7, the V gene TRBV28, with 12 bases that match TRBD2. V shed 6 bases and J 3 bases; nucleotides not matched to a gene: 3. The germline CDR1 and CDR2 sequences are MDHEN and SYDVKM. This CDR3 comprises 14 residues.